Reported below is one T cell receptor (beta chain). Its specific antigen is unknown. Base qualities are not provided; no much larger clone lies one nucleotide away. Trimming accounts for 2 bases at V and 6 bases at J, while the number of junction bases matched to no gene is 6. The CDR3 has 15 amino acids, counting the end cysteine and phenylalanine. Only the CDR3 portion is preserved as DNA: 45 bases, with reading frame beginning at the first base. CDR1 LGHNA and CDR2 YSLEER were looked up in the germline V gene. Libraries came from 5' RACE. The reads were generated on an Illumina HiSeq 2500. The second PCR ran for about 6 to 12 cycles and used a J-beta primer mix along with a sample-barcoded 5' primer. Each TCR beta cDNA molecule received a unique molecular identifier from a template-switch 5' adaptor carrying 12 random nucleotides. Each sample yielded at least 3 million CDR3-containing paired-end reads. The Mint cDNA synthesis kit, primed by a TRBC-specific oligonucleotide, was used to synthesize first-strand cDNA from all RNA. Following uracil-DNA glycosylase treatment, a first 18-cycle PCR with universal primers M1SS and BC2_uni_R was performed on all cDNA. The original pipeline was this. For normalization, 1 million high-quality reads, each with a distinct molecular identifier, were randomly selected from each sample. Instead of being binned into consensus sequences, reads that shared molecular identifiers were thrown out. CDR3 identification, clonotype clustering and error correction used MiTCR with a Q25 quality threshold and the strictest error-elimination algorithm. Lower-bound total TCR beta diversity was estimated with a nonparametric unseen species model using Euler transformation. In TCRdb, the public reads were trimmed at Q25 with fastp and aligned with MiXCR, with productive beta chains retained. Every CDR3 protein is listed once, alongside the most common genes and DNA of its rows. These V and J calls originate from TCRdb's pipeline instead of the authors' own analysis. For this sample the table gives roughly 1,300,000 distinct CDR3 sequences, of which approximately 60% were detected only once. The ten largest account for 5% to 7% of the sample.

These data originate in a study of blood T cells in healthy people across ages (dated by TCRdb to the mid-2010s). About the investigation overall: Template switching captured roughly one uniquely barcoded TCR beta cDNA molecule per two T cells in model experiments. Using deep sequencing normalized with unique cDNA molecular identifiers, the study measured how TCR beta repertoire diversity changes with age. The donors were split into four age groups: young (average around 15 years), middle-aged (around 37), aged (approximately 59) and long-lived (over 80). To avoid experimental bias, donors of different ages were distributed randomly across sequencing lanes. For two donors (one aged 18 to 30 and one aged 80 or older), the study analyzed two additional independent replicas of 1 million unique cDNA reads from the same blood draw.

The approximately 41 donors, aged about 6 to 100 years, were systemically healthy Caucasian individuals from Russia. Each donor gave roughly 11 milliliters of peripheral blood, drawn into EDTA-treated Vacutainer tubes. Ficoll-Paque density-gradient centrifugation was used to isolate PBMCs, with at least 6.5 million per sample. Trizol reagent was used to extract total RNA from PBMCs, with at least 5.5 micrograms per sample. The percentages of naive CD45RAhigh/CD27high T cells were determined by flow cytometry on a PBMC aliquot from every donor. The paper's findings and limits, for the study overall: Because the CMV infection status of the donors was unknown, age-related changes in expanded clonotypes may potentially have been confounded. Total diversity estimates from one million sequenced T cells were considered lower bounds and underestimates. As age increased, observed TCR beta diversity per million T cells dropped in a roughly linear way, and a significant reduction was already evident by age around 41. Conclusive comparison of naive and antigen-experienced compartments was prevented by the profiling of bulk unsorted PBMCs. The long-lived group showed more naive CD4+ T cells, fewer expanded clones and increased TCR diversity than the aged group, suggesting age selection. A strong correlation was found between observed TCR beta diversity and the percentage of naive T cells measured by flow cytometry.

Sequencing used blood. The chain is made from TRBV4-3 and TRBJ2-3, and 9 bases in between align with TRBD1. This receptor was obtained from a man aged 18 to 30 in good health. The CDR3 region has the sequence CASSQTGGGKDTQYF. The DNA reads as follows: TGCGCCAGCAGCCAAACAGGGGGCGGAAAGGATACGCAGTATTTT.